The sequence of this T cell receptor beta chain was determined in a study of blood T cell repertoires in COVID-19. About the research overall: The origin of the acute and convalescent COVID-19 samples was the United States, Italy and Spain.

Produced via immunoSEQ multiplex PCR; TCRdb's table is partial and in-frame only. The sample includes roughly 100,000 clones, 85% to 90% of them seen just once. The CDR3 loop spans 13 amino acids. Trimming left V 5 bases short and J 0 bases short, with 6 bases between. From germline, CDR1 is KGHDR and CDR2 SFDVKD. One Seattle source followed patients from active infection through their disease course. The TCR sequence derives from a human donor with COVID-19, enrolled during active disease. The donor label of this sample is uncertain. The V call is TRBV24-1, the J call TRBJ2-5, with D uncertain. Sequencing was carried out using peripheral blood. CDR3 nucleotides: TGTGCCACCAGTGTGGGCTACCAAGAGACCCAGTACTTC. Encoded protein: CATSVGYQETQYF.